The T cell receptor beta chain described here comes from a study of blood T cell repertoires in COVID-19 (dated by TCRdb to the early 2020s). Looking at the study overall: Samples from collaborators originated in the United States, Italy and Spain and spanned both the acute and convalescent phases of COVID-19. The material from the prospective study consisted of cDNA or gDNA derived from T cells, B-cell-depleted T cells, or PBMCs. Subjects who had been exposed to COVID-19, were actively infected with it, or had recovered from it provided the deeply sampled blood TCRbeta repertoires that made up the dataset. A freely available public database, intended as a resource for researchers studying the immune response to SARS-CoV-2, is where the repertoires were released. The samples were drawn from two sources: the first 160 participants of the ongoing ImmuneRACE study, and 1,254 subjects contributed by 6 global collaborators. The sample metadata nearly always contained a de-identified subject ID, COVID-19 status, age in years and sex. Where available, HLA class I and class II types were obtained from metadata supplied by the sample provider rather than from assay-based typing. Broad study findings and their caveats: Clinical and demographic metadata were provided uncurated, with the amount varying by source and participant.

TCRbeta CDR3 regions were amplified from genomic DNA by means of the immunoSEQ Assay, a bias-controlled multiplex PCR. The source study handled its data this way. Nucleated cell counts per sample were estimated from amplification of reference gene primers within the assay. To quantify the absolute abundance of each unique TCRbeta CDR3 rearrangement, sequence reads were collapsed and filtered. For each sample, productive Simpson clonality was calculated by taking the square root of Simpson's diversity index across productive rearrangements. This is the immuneACCESS table as TCRdb keeps it, with only in-frame sequences that have V and J called. A part of the clones is gone; compared with another copy, unresolved V genes explain less than half, and the rest is unexplained. V, J and clone size are taken as reported in that table, and D and trimming were inferred from the DNA itself. The sample contains about 310,000 clones, around 90% of them found a single time. The top ten hold approximately 2.9% of the sample.

The CDR3 sequence holds 13 residues, the cysteine and phenylalanine included. Only CDR3 DNA remains: 39 bases, in frame from the first base. V loses 5 bases, J loses 7 bases, and the germline ends lie 11 bases apart. In Seattle, one collaborating source enrolled patients while the infection was active and tracked those patients longitudinally over the course of disease. Each collaborating institution followed its own protocols to collect whole blood in K2EDTA tubes. For TCRbeta analysis, collaborators shipped samples as frozen whole blood, isolated PBMCs, or DNA extracted from either of those sample types. On this clone itself: There is no known antigen for this receptor. No much larger clone is present one base from it, and per-base qualities are unavailable.

The sequence came from a woman aged 25 to 45 with COVID-19, enrolled during active disease. The chain is assembled from TRBV12-3 or TRBV12-4 and TRBJ2-2; the D region possibly corresponds to TRBD1 (6 bases align). Specimen: peripheral blood. The encoded CDR3 is CASSLDRHGELFF. The nucleotide sequence is TGTGCCAGCAGTCTAGACAGGCACGGGGAGCTGTTTTTT.